These 17 T cell receptor beta chains were all obtained from the same sample, sequenced in a study of blood T cell repertoires in COVID-19. Only in-frame clones appear in the TCRdb table, and some are missing; sequencing was by immunoSEQ multiplex PCR. In the table there are roughly 46,000 clones, about four fifths of which are singletons. The material sequenced was peripheral blood. The receptors come from a man in his 60s with active COVID-19.

This clone was recorded only once. The chain is built from TRBV2 and TRBJ2-7, with D tentatively TRBD2 (6 bases). Trimming cost V 3 bases and J 4 bases, with 16 bases left between them. The CDR3 runs to 15 residues. Germline V lookup: CDR1 SNHLY, CDR2 FYNNEI. CDR3 residues: CASSEVLAGWYEQYF. The CDR3, as DNA: TGTGCCAGCAGTGAGGTATTGGCGGGATGGTACGAGCAGTACTTC.

The gene calls are TRBV7-9 and TRBJ2-2; 9 nucleotides agree with TRBD2. CDR1 and CDR2 from the germline V gene are SEHNR and FQNEAQ (reference sequence). The CDR3 is 16 amino acids. V dropped 0 bases and J dropped 5; count of bases not matched to a gene: 4. The CDR3 DNA reads TGTGCCAGCAGCTTAGCTTCCAGCGGGAGGACCGGGGAGCTGTTTTTT. The encoded protein is CASSLASSGRTGELFF.

The chain carries TRBV19 and TRBJ2-1, with 14 bases that match TRBD2. This CDR3 is built from 17 residues. Germline V CDR1 and CDR2: LNHDA, SQIVND (reference sequence). Trimming at V came to 0 bases and at J to 7 bases, leaving 5 bases not matched to a gene. This chain's CDR3 is CASSIEGTSGSLNEQFF. DNA of the CDR3: TGTGCCAGTAGTATAGAGGGGACTAGCGGGAGTTTGAATGAGCAGTTCTTC.

The chain combines TRBV6-2 or TRBV6-3 with TRBJ1-2; perhaps TRBD1 as D (6 bases). Looked up from germline, CDR1 is MNHEY and CDR2 is SVGEGT. V gave up 0 bases and J gave up 7 bases, with 12 bases separating them. The CDR3 loop spans 14 amino acids. The CDR3 here is CASSYSTGRTGYTF. The CDR3 DNA is TGTGCCAGCAGTTACTCGACAGGTCGGACTGGCTACACCTTC.

In this sample, this clone is medium-sized. V gene TRBV10-3 combines with J gene TRBJ2-7; TRBD2 matches at 9 bases. This CDR3 region has 15 residues. The trim removed 3 bases at V and 4 bases at J, leaving 7 bases unmatched. Germline CDR1 is ENHRY and CDR2 is SYGVKD. The CDR3 spells CAISDGSSGGYEQYF. The CDR3 nucleotides read TGTGCCATCAGTGACGGCTCAAGCGGGGGGTACGAGCAGTACTTC.

The genes are TRBV3-1 (or the pseudogene TRBV3-2) and TRBJ2-3; 7 nucleotides agree with TRBD2. Germline assignment: CDR1 LGHDT and CDR2 YNNKEL (reference sequence). The CDR3 spans 15 residues. Unmatched junction bases numbered 8, after V lost 4 bases and J lost 4 bases. The CDR3 DNA is TGTGCCAGCAGCCCCGGCGGGGGACTTGCAGATACGCAGTATTTT. Protein: CASSPGGGLADTQYF.

This chain joins TRBV5-6 and TRBJ2-7; 8 bases map to TRBD2. Germline V CDR1 and CDR2: SGHDT, YYEEEE. Trimming cost V 0 bases and J 5 bases; bases outside gene matches: 4. This CDR3 has 14 residues. The DNA for the CDR3 is TGTGCCAGCAGCTTGGGGGCGGGAGGAAACGAGCAGTACTTC. Translated, it gives CASSLGAGGNEQYF.

The chain carries TRBV9 and TRBJ1-2; D may be TRBD1 (5 bases). CDR1 and CDR2 from the germline V gene are SGDLS and YYNGEE. Trimming removed 7 bases at V and 1 base at J, with 5 bases between. CDR3 length: 11 amino acids. In DNA form, the CDR3 reads TGTGCCAGCCAGGGTAACTATGGCTACACCTTC. Protein sequence: CASQGNYGYTF.

The chain recombines TRBV19 with TRBJ2-1, with D perhaps TRBD2 (6 bases). There are 15 residues in the CDR3. The ends were cut back, 2 bases at V and 4 bases at J, with 12 bases in the middle. CDR1 and CDR2 from the germline V gene are LNHDA and SQIVND (reference sequence). DNA for the CDR3: TGTGCCAGTAGTATACTGGGGGGAAGTTACAATGAGCAGTTCTTC. Protein: CASSILGGSYNEQFF.

This chain uses TRBV25-1 with TRBJ2-3, with TRBD1 matching over 9 bases. Germline trimming cut 5 bases from V and 1 base from J; bases unmatched to any gene: 7. Germline CDR1 is MGHDK and CDR2 is SYGVNS. The CDR3 totals 16 residues. The CDR3 region has the DNA TGTGCCAGCAGTTCCTACAGGGGGCGCGGCACAGATACGCAGTATTTT. This gives the protein CASSSYRGRGTDTQYF. Full variable domain (rest looked up from reference TRBV25-1 and TRBJ2-3): EADIYQTPRYLVIGTGKKITLECSQTMGHDKMYWYQQDPGMELHLIHYSYGVNSTEKGDLSSESTVSRIRTEHFPLTLESARPSHTSQYLCASSSYRGRGTDTQYFGPGTRLTVL.

The chain is built from TRBV5-1 and TRBJ2-1; D tentatively fits TRBD1 or TRBD2 (12 bases each). The CDR3 has 19 residues. Germline CDR1 is SGHRS and CDR2 is YFSETQ. Trimming left V 4 bases short and J 4 bases short, with 27 bases between. The CDR3 DNA follows: TGCGCCAGCAGCCGGGGACAGGGGGCTAGCGGGAGGGGTTACAATGAGCAGTTCTTC. Translation gives CASSRGQGASGRGYNEQFF.

This clone has a handful of counts. V and J are TRBV14 and TRBJ2-1; no reliable D call. The CDR3 length is 12 residues. Trimming removed 9 bases from V and 0 bases from J, with 6 bases in between. Germline CDR1 and CDR2: SGHDN and FVKESK. The CDR3: CARYNSYNEQFF. CDR3 in DNA: TGTGCCAGGTATAACTCCTACAATGAGCAGTTCTTC.

The chain carries TRBV3-1 (or the pseudogene TRBV3-2) and TRBJ2-1; 8 bases are a match to TRBD1. Trimming removed 6 bases from V and 9 bases from J; junction bases left unmatched: 7. The CDR3 spans 13 residues. CDR1 and CDR2 (germline): LGHDT, YNNKEL (reference sequence). The CDR3 nucleotides are TGTGCCAGCAGGCCCCCACAGGGGGGTGAGCAGTTCTTC. Its translation: CASRPPQGGEQFF.

This clone has just one count. This chain links TRBV9 with TRBJ2-3, with TRBD1 identical over 8 bases. This CDR3 has 14 amino acids. From germline, CDR1 is SGDLS and CDR2 YYNGEE. J lost 2 bases, V lost 4 bases, and 3 bases had no gene match. The CDR3 reads CASSPGQATDTQYF. DNA of the CDR3: TGTGCCAGCAGCCCGGGACAGGCCACAGATACGCAGTATTTT.

The chain has TRBV5-1 and TRBJ2-1, with TRBD2 matching over 8 bases. Germline V lookup: CDR1 SGHRS, CDR2 YFSETQ. The CDR3 covers 15 residues. V shed 4 bases, J shed 3 bases, and the junction held 6 bases outside the gene matches. The chain's CDR3 is CASSGGGTSYNEQFF. CDR3 coding DNA: TGCGCCAGCAGCGGTGGTGGGACTAGCTACAATGAGCAGTTCTTC.

The chain couples TRBV9 to TRBJ1-6; tentatively, D is TRBD1 (5 bases). Trimming removed 2 bases at V and 8 bases at J, with 23 bases between. The CDR3 loop spans 18 amino acids. The V gene's germline CDR1 is SGDLS and CDR2 YYNGEE. The CDR3 sequence: CASSVTPSAGGGDSPLHF. The CDR3 nucleotides are TGTGCCAGCAGCGTCACCCCATCCGCCGGGGGAGGTGATTCACCCCTCCACTTT.

This clone occurred once. This rearrangement joins TRBV6-4 to TRBJ2-1, with 8 bases that match TRBD2. The CDR3 has 17 residues. CDR1 is MRHNA, CDR2 SNTAGT, per germline. V lost 3 bases to trimming and J lost 9 bases; unmatched junction nucleotides: 16. CDR3 residues: CASSDYASGTSLSEQFF. The CDR3 DNA is TGTGCCAGCAGTGATTACGCTTCCGGGACTAGTTTAAGTGAGCAGTTCTTC.